This record concerns one T cell receptor beta chain sequence. Its antigen remains undetermined. No per-base quality is available; no much larger clone lies one base away. The library relied on the immunoSEQ multiplex PCR assay. What TCRdb holds here is the immuneACCESS table cut down to in-frame rearrangements. Part of the clones is not present; checked against another copy, under half of the missing clones reflect an unresolved V gene, and the others are unexplained. This sample gives 18,000 or so clones in total; approximately 90% of them show up just once. Approximately 1.2% of the sample comes from the top ten. From the cysteine up to the phenylalanine, the CDR3 has a length of 13 residues. Of the read, only the CDR3 DNA is kept; its 39 bases are in frame from base 1. For CDR1 and CDR2, the germline V gene (reference sequence) lists LNHDA and SQIVND. V drops 9 bases and J drops 3 bases, leaving 12 bases in between.

The data belong to a study of T cell changes during pregnancy in multiple sclerosis (dated by TCRdb to between 2017 and 2020). For context, the study as a whole: The study looked at changes in the T cell repertoire across pregnancy in women with multiple sclerosis.

The receptor was derived from a female donor in good health, enrolled as a control in a pregnancy study. Sample: CD4+ T cells from peripheral blood mononuclear cells, taken in the first trimester of pregnancy. The receptor chain draws on TRBV19 and TRBJ1-5, with the D gene not clear enough to name. The CDR3 region reads CASSGSFNQPQHF. The DNA sequence is as follows: TGTGCCAGCTCGGGAAGTTTCAATCAGCCCCAGCATTTT. Beyond the CDR3, the reference TRBV19 and TRBJ1-5 genes provide the residues; the full variable domain reads: DGGITQSPKYLFRKEGQNVTLSCEQNLNHDAMYWYRQDPGQGLRLIYYSQIVNDFQKGDIAEGYSVSREKKESFPLTVTSAQKNPTAFYLCASSGSFNQPQHFGDGTRLSIL.